A single sample is the source of the 31 T cell receptor beta chains below, sequenced in a study of blood T cell repertoires in COVID-19. The repertoire was sequenced with immunoSEQ multiplex PCR; TCRdb's copy has only in-frame clones and lacks some. Counted here are over 350,000 clones, 80% to 95% occurring once; the ten biggest clones make up about 0.9%. The sample comprised PBMCs or T cells enriched from blood (not recorded which). These receptors all come from a woman aged 40 to 50 who had been exposed to COVID-19.

The chain carries TRBV2 and TRBJ2-7; 7 bases align to TRBD1. Per the germline V gene, CDR1 is SNHLY and CDR2 is FYNNEI. This CDR3 is 15 amino acids long. After removal of 4 bases from V and 4 bases from J, the junction contained 10 bases not matched to a gene. CDR3 DNA sequence: TGTGCCAGCAGTGCTGGGACAGTGTCTCAGTACGAGCAGTACTTC. It is translated as CASSAGTVSQYEQYF. The full variable domain, with the rest looked up from reference TRBV2 and TRBJ2-7, is EPEVTQTPSHQVTQMGQEVILRCVPISNHLYFYWYRQILGQKVEFLVSFYNNEISEKSEIFDDQFSVERPDGSNFTLKIRSTKLEDSAMYFCASSAGTVSQYEQYFGPGTRLTVT.

This sequence joins TRBV18 and TRBJ2-7; possible D gene TRBD1, 6 bases. The CDR3 covers 17 residues. V lost 0 bases to trimming and J lost 2 bases, with 17 bases between them. CDR1 and CDR2 (germline): KGHSH, LQKENI. This chain's CDR3 is CASSPPQTGIRPYEQYF. As DNA, the CDR3 is TGTGCCAGCTCACCACCTCAAACAGGGATTCGACCCTACGAGCAGTACTTC.

This clone was counted between two and nine times. V usage is TRBV6-1 and J usage is TRBJ2-7, with a tentative D call TRBD1 (5 bases). Germline values: CDR1 MNHNS, CDR2 SASEGT. The CDR3 has 14 residues. V was clipped by 0 bases and J by 3 bases, with 9 bases between them. DNA of the CDR3: TGTGCCAGCAGTGAAGCAGGACACGACTACGAGCAGTACTTC. Translated: CASSEAGHDYEQYF.

The rearrangement uses TRBV12-3 or TRBV12-4 and TRBJ2-7, with a possible D match to TRBD1 (6 bases). V was clipped by 6 bases and J by 6 bases, with 12 bases between them. The CDR3 has 12 amino acids. The CDR3 DNA follows: TGTGCCAGCAGACTTAGGGGGAGCGAGCAGTACTTC. Its translation: CASRLRGSEQYF.

CDR3 protein: CASSLVAGGFYNEQFF. In DNA, the CDR3 is TGTGCCAGCAGCTTAGTAGCTGGAGGATTCTACAATGAGCAGTTCTTC. The V gene is TRBV7-2, the J gene TRBJ2-1; D perhaps matches TRBD2 (5 bases). The CDR3 runs 16 residues. The germline V and J ends were trimmed by 1 base and 3 bases, with 13 bases remaining between them. Germline values: CDR1 SGHTA, CDR2 FQGNSA.

This chain links TRBV27 with TRBJ2-7, with 7 bases matching TRBD2. Germline V gives CDR1 MNHEY, CDR2 SMNVEV (reference sequence). This CDR3 is 16 amino acids long. After removal of 4 bases from V and 2 bases from J, the junction contained 11 bases not matched to a gene. DNA of the CDR3: TGTGCCAGCAGTTCCACCTCGGGGAGGGTCCCCTACGAGCAGTACTTC. Its protein product is CASSSTSGRVPYEQYF.

This chain connects TRBV19 to TRBJ2-2, with TRBD1 matching over 8 bases. The CDR3 spans 15 residues. Losses at the gene ends were 6 bases for V and 6 bases for J; bases not matched to a gene: 9. CDR1 LNHDA and CDR2 SQIVND come from the germline V gene (reference sequence). In nucleotides, the CDR3 is TGTGCCAGTAGGACAGGGGATTTGGTGGCCGGGGAGCTGTTTTTT. Protein sequence: CASRTGDLVAGELFF.

CDR3 protein: CASSRGQNTEAFF. The CDR3 nucleotides read TGTGCCAGCAGCCGGGGACAGAACACTGAAGCTTTCTTT. This rearrangement joins TRBV25-1 to TRBJ1-1, with D perhaps TRBD1 (6 bases). The CDR3 has 13 residues. V was clipped by 6 bases and J by 1 base, with 9 bases between them. The germline CDR1 and CDR2 sequences are MGHDK and SYGVNS.

The V call is TRBV3-1 (or the pseudogene TRBV3-2), the J call TRBJ2-5, with D possibly matching TRBD2 (7 bases). CDR3 length: 16 amino acids. V lost 8 bases, J lost 5 bases, and 24 bases lay in between. Germline lookup yields CDR1 LGHDT and CDR2 YNNKEL (reference sequence). The CDR3 DNA is TGTGCCAGCGGACCGACGGTTACGGGGGGCGGTGAGACCCAGTACTTC. Its protein is CASGPTVTGGGETQYF.

The rearrangement joins TRBV30 to TRBJ2-1, with 13 bases aligning to TRBD2. This CDR3 has 15 residues. CDR1 and CDR2 (germline): GTSNPN, SVGIG (reference sequence). Trimming cost V 3 bases and J 9 bases; bases outside gene matches: 8. The CDR3 region has the DNA TGTGCCTGGAGACTAGCGGGGGGGAACATCGGTGAGCAGTTCTTC. It codes for CAWRLAGGNIGEQFF.

The chain links TRBV9 to TRBJ2-2, with D perhaps matching TRBD1 (6 bases). With 10 bases removed from V and 2 bases from J, the gap between germline ends came to 15 bases. CDR1 and CDR2 (germline): SGDLS, YYNGEE. The CDR3 length is 14 residues. The CDR3 is CASGAGANTGELFF. The CDR3 DNA is TGTGCCTCAGGGGCAGGCGCCAACACCGGGGAGCTGTTTTTT. The full variable domain, its missing parts supplied by reference TRBV9 and TRBJ2-2, is DSGVTQTPKHLITATGQRVTLRCSPRSGDLSVYWYQQSLDQGLQFLIQYYNGEERAKGNILERFSAQQFPDLHSELNLSSLELGDSALYFCASGAGANTGELFFGEGSRLTVL.

The rearrangement uses TRBV30 and TRBJ2-3, with TRBD1 matching over 8 bases. V dropped 1 base and J dropped 4; count of bases not matched to a gene: 4. CDR3 length: 14 amino acids. The germline CDR1 and CDR2 sequences are GTSNPN and SVGIG (reference sequence). The CDR3 DNA sequence: TGTGCCTGGAGTGACGGACAGGGACCAGATACGCAGTATTTT. The encoded protein is CAWSDGQGPDTQYF.

This rearrangement joins TRBV10-3 to TRBJ1-5; 10 bases agree with TRBD1. CDR3 length: 13 residues. Germline V gene lookup returns CDR1 ENHRY and CDR2 SYGVKD. Trimming took 8 bases from V and 7 from J; bases not matched to a gene: 5. The CDR3 reads CAIGTGVFQPQHF. CDR3 in DNA: TGTGCCATCGGGACAGGGGTTTTCCAGCCCCAGCATTTT.

This sequence joins TRBV2 and TRBJ2-2; D gene unclear. Germline loops: CDR1 SNHLY, CDR2 FYNNEI. Between the trimmed V and J ends, which lost 4 bases and 1 base, there was a span of 13 bases. This CDR3 is built from 16 residues. CDR3 residues: CASSAIRSVNTGELFF. CDR3 coding DNA: TGTGCCAGCAGTGCCATCCGGTCGGTGAACACCGGGGAGCTGTTTTTT.

The CDR3 loop is CATGQGGDIQYF. Written as DNA, the CDR3 is TGTGCCACCGGACAGGGTGGAGACATTCAGTACTTC. This rearrangement joins TRBV10-3 to TRBJ2-4, with 8 bases lining up with TRBD1. CDR3 length equals 12 residues. V shed 10 bases and J 8 bases; nucleotides not matched to a gene: 7. The germline V gene encodes CDR1 ENHRY and CDR2 SYGVKD.

This chain connects TRBV19 to TRBJ2-5, with D hard to call. Germline V lookup: CDR1 LNHDA, CDR2 SQIVND (reference sequence). The CDR3 is made up of 11 amino acids. The ends were cut back, 3 bases at V and 5 bases at J, with 4 bases in the middle. CDR3 residues: CASSIQETQYF. In DNA, the CDR3 is TGTGCCAGTAGTATTCAGGAGACCCAGTACTTC.

This clone was seen once. This sequence joins TRBV2 and TRBJ2-2; 11 bases match TRBD2. The J segment lost 2 bases and the V segment lost 7 bases, leaving 6 bases of the junction unmatched. The CDR3 has 16 residues. Germline values: CDR1 SNHLY, CDR2 FYNNEI. The CDR3, as DNA: TGTGCCAGCACTCGACTAGCGGGGCTTAACACCGGGGAGCTGTTTTTT. The encoded protein is CASTRLAGLNTGELFF.

V and J are TRBV5-1 and TRBJ2-7, with TRBD2 identical over 9 bases. Germline loops: CDR1 SGHRS, CDR2 YFSETQ. Trimming took 4 bases from V and 4 from J; bases not matched to a gene: 12. There are 16 residues in the CDR3. CDR3 amino acids: CASSRSLSGSGYEQYF. CDR3 sequence (DNA): TGCGCCAGCAGCCGCTCCCTTAGCGGGAGCGGGTACGAGCAGTACTTC.

The chain has TRBV11-2 and TRBJ2-3, with TRBD1 as a possible D gene (6 bases). Trimming shortened V by 3 bases and J by 0 bases, and 13 bases separated the two germline ends. Germline V lookup: CDR1 SGHAT, CDR2 FQNNGV. The CDR3 consists of 16 residues. CDR3 coding DNA: TGTGCCAGCAGCTTCATAGACAGGCTTAGCACAGATACGCAGTATTTT. Translation gives CASSFIDRLSTDTQYF.

This chain uses TRBV5-1 with TRBJ1-2; possible D gene TRBD1, 5 bases. CDR1 is SGHRS, CDR2 YFSETQ, per germline. Trimming removed 0 bases from V and 4 bases from J, with 10 bases in between. The CDR3 runs to 14 residues. CDR3 sequence: CASSLADSFYGYTF. The CDR3 DNA is TGCGCCAGCAGCTTGGCCGACAGCTTCTATGGCTACACCTTC.

The chain joins TRBV10-3 to TRBJ1-4; no clear D. CDR3 length equals 15 residues. Per the germline V gene, CDR1 is ENHRY and CDR2 is SYGVKD. V dropped 0 bases and J dropped 11 bases, with 16 bases sitting between them. CDR3 DNA sequence: TGTGCCATCAGTGAGTCCGGCCGCCAGGATGGGAAACTGTTTTTT. It translates to CAISESGRQDGKLFF.

This clone was counted a single time. The J gene is TRBJ2-2, the V gene TRBV14; D call uncertain. The ends were cut back, 1 base at V and 8 bases at J, with 5 bases in the middle. Germline V gene lookup returns CDR1 SGHDN and CDR2 FVKESK. This CDR3 comprises 12 residues. The CDR3 protein is CASSQAQGELFF. In DNA form, the CDR3 reads TGTGCCAGCAGCCAAGCGCAGGGGGAGCTGTTTTTT.

This rearrangement joins TRBV2 to TRBJ2-5; D is uncertain. The V gene's germline CDR1 is SNHLY and CDR2 FYNNEI. The CDR3 is made up of 11 amino acids. Trimming stripped 5 bases from V and 3 bases from J, with 4 bases between. The DNA of the CDR3 is TGTGCCAGCAGTCAAAAAGAGACCCAGTACTTC. This sequence encodes CASSQKETQYF.

This clone has only one observation. The chain uses TRBV4-3 and TRBJ2-2; TRBD2 matches 12 bases. The V segment lost 3 bases and the J segment 4 bases; nucleotides outside the gene matches: 6. This CDR3 has 17 residues. Germline V gives CDR1 LGHNA, CDR2 YSLEER. CDR3 amino acids: CASSQDRLAGATGELFF. In DNA, the CDR3 is TGCGCCAGCAGCCAGGATCGACTAGCGGGAGCCACCGGGGAGCTGTTTTTT.

V usage is TRBV7-2 and J usage is TRBJ2-3; 11 bases are a match to TRBD2. CDR3 length equals 16 residues. The germline gives CDR1 SGHTA, CDR2 FQGNSA. V lost 5 bases to trimming and J lost 1 base; unmatched junction nucleotides: 5. The CDR3 DNA reads TGTGCCAGCAGCCCGAGGACTAGCGGGCGCACAGATACGCAGTATTTT. Amino acids: CASSPRTSGRTDTQYF.

V is TRBV6-2 or TRBV6-3 and J is TRBJ2-1; 10 nucleotides align to TRBD2. The V and J ends lost 5 bases and 8 bases, in that order; junction bases with no gene match: 12. This CDR3 comprises 16 residues. Germline lookup yields CDR1 MNHEY and CDR2 SVGEGT. This CDR3 reads CASSPWTSGGWDEQFF. The CDR3 region has the DNA TGTGCCAGCAGTCCCTGGACTAGCGGAGGGTGGGATGAGCAGTTCTTC.

The rearrangement joins TRBV12-3 or TRBV12-4 to TRBJ2-1; weak D call: TRBD1 (6 bases). CDR3 length: 12 amino acids. The V end lost 6 bases, the J end lost 7 bases, and 10 bases lay between the germline ends. The CDR3 reads CASRSRGNEQFF. CDR3 sequence (DNA): TGTGCCAGCAGGAGCAGGGGAAATGAGCAGTTCTTC.

Concerning this clone itself: This sample also contains other DNA sequences that code for the same CDR3. This sequence joins TRBV20-1 and TRBJ1-2; TRBD1 might be the D (6 bases). Trimming left V 5 bases short and J 5 bases short, with 9 bases between. CDR3 length equals 11 residues. From germline, CDR1 is DFQATT and CDR2 SNEGSKA (reference sequence). CDR3 residues: CSAYRDYGYTF. CDR3 coding DNA: TGCAGTGCTTACAGGGATTATGGCTACACCTTC.

The chain recombines TRBV19 with TRBJ2-5, with a weak D call TRBD1 (6 bases). CDR3 length: 13 amino acids. Trimming left V 6 bases short and J 7 bases short, with 15 bases between. Germline CDR1 and CDR2: LNHDA and SQIVND (reference sequence). The CDR3 spells CASRATGYGTQYF. CDR3 nucleotides: TGTGCCAGTAGAGCTACAGGGTATGGGACCCAGTACTTC.

The genes are TRBV5-4 and TRBJ1-1; D ambiguous. Germline loops: CDR1 SGHNT, CDR2 YYREEE (reference sequence). The CDR3 loop spans 14 amino acids. V was shortened by 0 bases and J by 5 bases, with 11 bases between the two germline ends. This CDR3 is CASSLGSGSTEAFF. As DNA, the CDR3 is TGTGCCAGCAGCTTGGGTTCCGGGTCTACTGAAGCTTTCTTT.

The gene calls are TRBV10-2 and TRBJ2-2, with a weak D call TRBD2 (6 bases). The V end lost 4 bases, the J end lost 7 bases, and 19 bases lay between the germline ends. Germline V gives CDR1 WSHSY, CDR2 SAAADI. This CDR3 comprises 16 residues. The DNA of the CDR3 is TGCGCCAGCAGTGCGCCCGGGAGAGGGCGTGGCGGGGAGCTGTTTTTT. Protein sequence: CASSAPGRGRGGELFF.